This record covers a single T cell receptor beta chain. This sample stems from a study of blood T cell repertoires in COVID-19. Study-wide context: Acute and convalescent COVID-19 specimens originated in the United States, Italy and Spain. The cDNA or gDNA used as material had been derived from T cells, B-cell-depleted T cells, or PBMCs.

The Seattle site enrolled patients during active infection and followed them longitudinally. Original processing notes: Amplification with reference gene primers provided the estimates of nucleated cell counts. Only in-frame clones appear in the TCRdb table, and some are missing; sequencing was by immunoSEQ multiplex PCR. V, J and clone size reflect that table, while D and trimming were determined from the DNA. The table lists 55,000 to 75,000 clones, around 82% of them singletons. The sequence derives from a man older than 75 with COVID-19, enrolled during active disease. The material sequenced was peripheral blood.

This CDR3 is CASSETGDQPQHF. In DNA, the CDR3 is TGTGCCAGCAGTGAGACAGGGGATCAGCCCCAGCATTTT. This chain connects TRBV6-2 or TRBV6-3 to TRBJ1-5; 8 positions agree with TRBD1. This CDR3 region has 13 residues. The V and J ends lost 5 bases and 5 bases, in that order; junction bases with no gene match: 2. Looked up from germline, CDR1 is MNHEY and CDR2 is SVGEGT.